This passage covers 5 T cell receptor beta chains from one sample sequenced in a study of shared clonotypes between healthy human individuals. TCRdb's table, derived via immunoSEQ multiplex PCR, lists solely in-frame clones and lacks some. The data hold about 1.5 million clones, with 95% to 99% observed a single time. Sequencing was done on a sample of naive CD4+ T cells sorted from blood. Documented subset: CD45RA+ positively selected. The receptor source for this set is a man aged 30 to 39 in good health.

This clone was seen once. The chain joins TRBV5-4 to TRBJ2-1, with D unresolved. The CDR3 spans 12 residues. Looked up from germline, CDR1 is SGHNT and CDR2 is YYREEE (reference sequence). V lost 3 bases and J lost 12, with 13 bases in between. CDR3 in amino acids: CASSSVGFVQFF. In nucleotides, the CDR3 is TGTGCCAGCAGCTCCGTCGGGTTTGTGCAGTTCTTC.

The CDR3 region is CASSQGDRGYEQYF. CDR3 DNA: TGCGCCAGCAGCCAAGGGGACAGGGGATACGAGCAGTACTTC. The chain has TRBV4-3 and TRBJ2-7; 10 bases align to TRBD1. This CDR3 comprises 14 residues. The V gene's germline CDR1 is LGHNA and CDR2 YSLEER. Trimming removed 1 base from V and 4 bases from J; junction bases left unmatched: 1.

V and J are TRBV4-1 and TRBJ1-5; D may be TRBD1 (6 bases). CDR1 is MGHRA and CDR2 is YSYEKL in the germline V gene. The ends were cut back, 4 bases at V and 7 bases at J, with 17 bases in the middle. The CDR3 runs to 15 residues. The chain's CDR3 is CASSRPDLGGQPQHF. CDR3 in DNA: TGCGCCAGCAGCCGCCCTGACCTAGGGGGACAGCCCCAGCATTTT.

The chain carries TRBV2 and TRBJ1-4; D gene unclear. The germline V gene encodes CDR1 SNHLY and CDR2 FYNNEI. Trimming shortened V by 3 bases and J by 8 bases, and 10 bases separated the two germline ends. This CDR3 has 13 amino acids. CDR3 in amino acids: CASSDWTYEKLFF. Here the CDR3 DNA reads TGTGCCAGCAGTGATTGGACGTACGAAAAACTGTTTTTT.

The rearrangement links TRBV6-1 to TRBJ2-2, with D unresolved. V lost 5 bases, J lost 5 bases, and 9 bases lay in between. The CDR3 covers 13 residues. Germline V gene lookup returns CDR1 MNHNS and CDR2 SASEGT. The CDR3: CASSLGDTGELFF. CDR3 DNA sequence: TGTGCCAGCAGTCTTGGGGATACCGGGGAGCTGTTTTTT.